These 2 T cell receptor beta chains were sequenced from one sample in a study of chemoradiotherapy in HPV16-positive cancers. The repertoire was sequenced with immunoSEQ multiplex PCR; TCRdb's copy has only in-frame clones and lacks some. Seen here are some 5,100 clones, 90% to 95% observed once, and the top ten hold approximately 22%. This specimen was blood, taken from a patient who underwent chemoradiotherapy. These receptors were taken from a human donor with HPV-associated anogenital cancer.

The chain uses TRBV18 and TRBJ1-1, with no clear D. The V end was cut by 3 bases, the J end by 4 bases, with 12 bases between. From germline, CDR1 is KGHSH and CDR2 LQKENI. The CDR3 spans 14 residues. Written as DNA, the CDR3 is TGTGCCAGCTCACCGAGGCGTAAGGTCACTGAAGCTTTCTTT. This translates into CASSPRRKVTEAFF.

There are a few counts of this clone. The V and J genes are TRBV28 and TRBJ2-7, with 9 bases lining up with TRBD2. This CDR3 contains 15 residues. Germline V gives CDR1 MDHEN, CDR2 SYDVKM. The V gene end was trimmed by 2 bases and the J gene end by 2 bases; junction bases not matched to a gene: 4. CDR3 region: CASSLGAGGTYEQYF. In DNA, the CDR3 is TGTGCCAGCAGTTTAGGGGCGGGAGGGACCTACGAGCAGTACTTC.